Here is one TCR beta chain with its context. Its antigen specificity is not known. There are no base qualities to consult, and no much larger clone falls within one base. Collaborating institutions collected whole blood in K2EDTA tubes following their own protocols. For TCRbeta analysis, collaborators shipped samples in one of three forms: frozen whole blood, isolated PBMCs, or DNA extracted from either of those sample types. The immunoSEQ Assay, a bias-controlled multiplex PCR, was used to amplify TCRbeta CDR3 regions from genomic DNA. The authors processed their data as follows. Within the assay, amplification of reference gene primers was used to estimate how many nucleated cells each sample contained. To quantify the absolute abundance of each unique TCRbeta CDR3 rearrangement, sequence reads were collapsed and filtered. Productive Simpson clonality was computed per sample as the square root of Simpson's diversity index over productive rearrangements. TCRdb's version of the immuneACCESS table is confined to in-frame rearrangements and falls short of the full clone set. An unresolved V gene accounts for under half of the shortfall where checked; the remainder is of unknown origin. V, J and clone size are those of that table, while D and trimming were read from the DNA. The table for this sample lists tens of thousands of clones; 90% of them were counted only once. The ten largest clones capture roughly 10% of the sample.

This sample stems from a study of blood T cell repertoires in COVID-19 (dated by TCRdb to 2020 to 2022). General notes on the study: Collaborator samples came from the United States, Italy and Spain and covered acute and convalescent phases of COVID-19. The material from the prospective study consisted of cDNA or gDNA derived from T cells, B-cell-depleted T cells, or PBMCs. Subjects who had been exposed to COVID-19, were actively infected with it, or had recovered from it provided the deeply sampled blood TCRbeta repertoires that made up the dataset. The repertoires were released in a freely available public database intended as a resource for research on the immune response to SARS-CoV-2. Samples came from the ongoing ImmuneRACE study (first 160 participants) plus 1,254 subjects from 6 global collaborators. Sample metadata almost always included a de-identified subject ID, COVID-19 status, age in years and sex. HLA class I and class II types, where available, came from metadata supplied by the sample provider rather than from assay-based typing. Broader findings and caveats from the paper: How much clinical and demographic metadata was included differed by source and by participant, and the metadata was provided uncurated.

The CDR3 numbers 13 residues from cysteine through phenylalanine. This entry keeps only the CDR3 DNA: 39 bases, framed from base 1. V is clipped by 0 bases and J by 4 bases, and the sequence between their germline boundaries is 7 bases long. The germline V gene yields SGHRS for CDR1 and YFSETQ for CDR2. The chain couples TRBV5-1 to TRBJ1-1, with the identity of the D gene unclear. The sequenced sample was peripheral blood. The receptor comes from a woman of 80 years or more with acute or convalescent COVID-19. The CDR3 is CASSLVSLTEAFF. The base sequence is TGCGCCAGCAGCTTGGTTTCCCTCACTGAAGCTTTCTTT.